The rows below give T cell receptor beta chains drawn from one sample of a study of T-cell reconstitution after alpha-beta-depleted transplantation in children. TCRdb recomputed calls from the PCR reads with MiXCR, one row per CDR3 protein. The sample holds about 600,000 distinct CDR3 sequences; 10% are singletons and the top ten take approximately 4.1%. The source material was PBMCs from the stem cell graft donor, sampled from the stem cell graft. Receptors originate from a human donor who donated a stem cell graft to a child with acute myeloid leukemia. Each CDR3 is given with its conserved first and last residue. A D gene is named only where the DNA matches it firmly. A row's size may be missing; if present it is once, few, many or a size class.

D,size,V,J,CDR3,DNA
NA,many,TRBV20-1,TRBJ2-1,CSAGRGGPYNEQFF,TGCAGTGCCGGCCGAGGGGGTCCCTACAATGAGCAGTTCTTC
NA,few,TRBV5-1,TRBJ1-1,CASSLVGWSEAFF,TGCGCCAGCAGCTTGGTAGGCTGGTCTGAAGCTTTCTTT
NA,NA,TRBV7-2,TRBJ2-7,CASSVSIAWTPEQYF,TGTGCCAGCAGTGTATCCATCGCCTGGACGCCCGAGCAGTACTTC
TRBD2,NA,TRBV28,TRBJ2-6,CASSATGTRGNVLTF,TGTGCCAGCAGCGCAACCGGGACTAGGGGCAACGTCCTGACTTTC
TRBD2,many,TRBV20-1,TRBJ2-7,CSARDRLAVYEQYF,TGCAGTGCTAGAGACAGGCTAGCGGTCTACGAGCAGTACTTC
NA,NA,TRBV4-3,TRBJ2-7,CASSQGDTNYEQYF,TGCGCCAGCAGCCAAGGAGACACTAACTACGAGCAGTACTTC
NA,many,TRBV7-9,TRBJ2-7,CASSLVGSEVHEQYF,TGTGCCAGCAGCTTAGTAGGCAGCGAAGTCCACGAGCAGTACTTC
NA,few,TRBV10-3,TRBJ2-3,CAIRADASTDTQYF,TGTGCCATCCGAGCGGATGCTAGCACAGATACGCAGTATTTT
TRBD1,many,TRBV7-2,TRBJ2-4,CASSIVSGTGTKNIQYF,TGTGCCAGCAGTATAGTCTCCGGGACAGGGACCAAAAACATTCAGTACTTC
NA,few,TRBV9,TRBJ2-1,CASKGSGDNEQFF,TGTGCCAGCAAAGGATCGGGAGACAATGAGCAGTTCTTC
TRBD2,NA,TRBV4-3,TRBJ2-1,CASSQVATSGRAEYPSSYNEQFF,TGCGCCAGCAGCCAAGTCGCGACTAGCGGGAGGGCCGAATACCCTAGCTCCTACAATGAGCAGTTCTTC
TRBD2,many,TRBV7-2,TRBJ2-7,CASSPYTGGYEQYYF,TGTGCCAGCAGCCCGTATACGGGAGGGTACGAGCAGTACTACTTC
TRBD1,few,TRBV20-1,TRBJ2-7,CSASLPGQGTYEQYF,TGCAGTGCTAGTTTACCGGGACAGGGGACGTACGAGCAGTACTTC
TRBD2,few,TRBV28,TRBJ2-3,CASRGGSSTDTQYF,TGTGCCAGCCGTGGCGGGAGTAGCACAGATACGCAGTATTTT